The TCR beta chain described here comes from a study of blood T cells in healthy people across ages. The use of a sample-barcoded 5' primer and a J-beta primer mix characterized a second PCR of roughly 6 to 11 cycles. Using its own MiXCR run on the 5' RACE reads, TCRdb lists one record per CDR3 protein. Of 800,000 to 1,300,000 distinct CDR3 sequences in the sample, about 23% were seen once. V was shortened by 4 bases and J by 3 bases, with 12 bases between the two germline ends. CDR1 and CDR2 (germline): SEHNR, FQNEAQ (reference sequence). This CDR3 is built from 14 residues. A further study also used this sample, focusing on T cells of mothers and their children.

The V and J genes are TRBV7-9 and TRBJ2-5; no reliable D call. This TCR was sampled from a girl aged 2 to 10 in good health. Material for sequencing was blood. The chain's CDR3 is CASSSTVVEETQYF. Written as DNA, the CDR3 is TGTGCCAGCAGCTCCACTGTGGTCGAAGAGACCCAGTACTTC.